Listed below are T cell receptor beta chains from one sample, sequenced in a study of cytomegalovirus exposure and HLA in healthy donors. The repertoire was sequenced with immunoSEQ multiplex PCR; TCRdb's copy has only in-frame clones and lacks some. This sample carries approximately 100,000 clones, with about 0.59% going to the ten biggest clones. The sample consisted of PBMCs. Source of these receptors: a man between 45 and 60 years old in good health and CMV-seronegative. Each CDR3 is given with its conserved first and last residue. A D gene is named only where the DNA matches it firmly.

cdr3_nt cdr3_aa j_call v_call d_call
TGCGCCAGCAGCTTAATTAGCGGGAGCTCCTACGAGCAGTACTTC CASSLISGSSYEQYF TRBJ2-7 TRBV5-1 TRBD2
TGTGCCAGCTCACCGGGACTAGCGGATTTTAATGAGCAGTTCTTC CASSPGLADFNEQFF TRBJ2-1 TRBV18 TRBD2
TGCAGCGTCCGGCCGGGACAGTGGGAGACCCAGTACTTC CSVRPGQWETQYF TRBJ2-5 TRBV29-1 TRBD1
TGTGCCAGCTCACCACCCAGGGGAGCGGACACCGGGGAGCTGTTTTTT CASSPPRGADTGELFF TRBJ2-2 TRBV18 NA
TGTGCCAGTTCTAACGTTGGGACAGGGATTTACGAGCAGTACTTC CASSNVGTGIYEQYF TRBJ2-7 TRBV27 TRBD1
TGCAGCGTGGACAGTTTTAACACTGAAGCTTTCTTT CSVDSFNTEAFF TRBJ1-1 TRBV29-1 NA
TGCAGCGTAGAGACTGATAATGAAAAACTGTTTTTT CSVETDNEKLFF TRBJ1-4 TRBV29-1 NA
TGCGCCAGCAGTGGGGCGGGGGGTCAGCCCCAGCATTTT CASSGAGGQPQHF TRBJ1-5 TRBV10-2 NA
TGTGCCAGCAGCCCCGGAGGTCTGGCCCAGGAGAGGATCTTC CASSPGGLAQERIF TRBJ2-1 TRBV7-2 NA
TGTGCCAGTAGTATACAGGGGGCTGGAGGCACTGAAGCTTTCTTT CASSIQGAGGTEAFF TRBJ1-1 TRBV19 TRBD1
TGCAGCGGTAGCGGGAGAGGCACAGATACGCAGTATTTT CSGSGRGTDTQYF TRBJ2-3 TRBV29-1 TRBD2
TGTGCCAGTACCCCCGGCCGCCTAGCGGAGTACAATGAGCAGTTCTTC CASTPGRLAEYNEQFF TRBJ2-1 TRBV19 TRBD2
TGTGCCAGCAGCGCCGGAGGACTAGCGGGGATCCGGGAGACCCAGTACTTC CASSAGGLAGIRETQYF TRBJ2-5 TRBV9 TRBD2
TGTGCCAGCAGTTTAAGGCCGGGGGGGAACACTGAAGCTTTCTTT CASSLRPGGNTEAFF TRBJ1-1 TRBV27 NA
TGTGCCAGTAGTCCACAAGTAGGGGTATACGAGCAGTACTTC CASSPQVGVYEQYF TRBJ2-7 TRBV19 NA
TGTGCCAGTAGTATAGATAGTGGGACAGGCGTTCAGCCCCAGCATTTT CASSIDSGTGVQPQHF TRBJ1-5 TRBV19 TRBD1
TGTGCCAGTAGTCCTTTAGGACTAGCGGGGAAGAGCAATGAGCAGTTCTTC CASSPLGLAGKSNEQFF TRBJ2-1 TRBV19 TRBD2
TGCGCCAGCAGCTCCCTTAGCGGACAGGGTAGTAATGAGCAGTTCTTC CASSSLSGQGSNEQFF TRBJ2-1 TRBV5-1 TRBD1
TGTGCCAGCAGTTATGGTGACAGTTTGCCTGGAAACACCATATATTTT CASSYGDSLPGNTIYF TRBJ1-3 TRBV28 NA
TGTGCCAGCAGCTTAAAGGGGGACAGTGGGGCCAACGTCCTGACTTTC CASSLKGDSGANVLTF TRBJ2-6 TRBV7-3 TRBD1
TGTGCCAGCTCACCGCAGCCAGGGTACAACTATGGCTACACCTTC CASSPQPGYNYGYTF TRBJ1-2 TRBV18 NA
TGCGCCAGCAGCCTTGGACTAGCGGCGAACACCGGGGAGCTGTTTTTT CASSLGLAANTGELFF TRBJ2-2 TRBV4-3 TRBD2
TGCGCCAGCAGGGCCACCGGGTTCACAGATACGCAGTATTTT CASRATGFTDTQYF TRBJ2-3 TRBV5-1 NA
TGCGCCAGCAGCCCTTCCGGGAGGGGGGAGACCCAGTACTTC CASSPSGRGETQYF TRBJ2-5 TRBV4-1 TRBD2